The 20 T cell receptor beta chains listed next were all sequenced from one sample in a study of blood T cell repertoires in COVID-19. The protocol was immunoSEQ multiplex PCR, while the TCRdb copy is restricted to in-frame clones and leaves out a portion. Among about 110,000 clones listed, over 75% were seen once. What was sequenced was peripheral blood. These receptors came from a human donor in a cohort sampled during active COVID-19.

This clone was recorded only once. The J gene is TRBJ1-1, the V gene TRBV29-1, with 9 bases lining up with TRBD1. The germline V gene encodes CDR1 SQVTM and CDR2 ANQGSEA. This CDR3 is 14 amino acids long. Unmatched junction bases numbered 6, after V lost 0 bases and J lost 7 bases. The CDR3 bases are TGCAGCGTTGAAGACGGACAGGGGATTGTTGAAGCTTTCTTT. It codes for CSVEDGQGIVEAFF. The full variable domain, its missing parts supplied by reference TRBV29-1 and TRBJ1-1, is SAVISQKPSRDICQRGTSLTIQCQVDSQVTMMFWYRQQPGQSLTLIATANQGSEATYESGFVIDKFPISRPNLTFSTLTVSNMSPEDSSIYLCSVEDGQGIVEAFFGQGTRLTVV.

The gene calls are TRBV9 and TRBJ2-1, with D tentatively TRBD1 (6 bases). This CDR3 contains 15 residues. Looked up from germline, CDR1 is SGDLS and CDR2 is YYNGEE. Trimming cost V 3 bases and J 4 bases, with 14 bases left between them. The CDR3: CASSDGTSLYNEQFF. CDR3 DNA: TGTGCCAGCAGCGACGGGACATCGTTATACAATGAGCAGTTCTTC.

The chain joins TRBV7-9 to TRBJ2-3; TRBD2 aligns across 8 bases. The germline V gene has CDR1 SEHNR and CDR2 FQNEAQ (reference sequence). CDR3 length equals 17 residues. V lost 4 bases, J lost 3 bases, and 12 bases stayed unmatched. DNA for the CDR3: TGTGCCAGCAGCTCCCCCCCTAGCGGGCAGGGTACAGATACGCAGTATTTT. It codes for CASSSPPSGQGTDTQYF.

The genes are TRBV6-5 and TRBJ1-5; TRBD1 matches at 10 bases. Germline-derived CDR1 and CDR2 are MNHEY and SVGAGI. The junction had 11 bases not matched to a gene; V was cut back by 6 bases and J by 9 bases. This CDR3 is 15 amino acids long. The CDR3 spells CASRGGQGSERPQHF. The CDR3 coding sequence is TGTGCCAGCAGGGGGGGACAGGGGAGTGAAAGGCCCCAGCATTTT.

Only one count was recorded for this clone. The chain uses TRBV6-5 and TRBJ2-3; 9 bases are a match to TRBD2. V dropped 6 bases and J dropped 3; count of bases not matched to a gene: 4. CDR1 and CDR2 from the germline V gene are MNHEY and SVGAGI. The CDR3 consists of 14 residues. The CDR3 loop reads CASRLSGRTDTQYF. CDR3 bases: TGTGCCAGCAGGCTGAGCGGGAGGACAGATACGCAGTATTTT.

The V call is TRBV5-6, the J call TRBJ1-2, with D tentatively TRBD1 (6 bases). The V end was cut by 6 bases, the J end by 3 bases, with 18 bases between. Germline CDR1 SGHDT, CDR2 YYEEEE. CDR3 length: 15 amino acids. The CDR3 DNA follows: TGTGCCAGCACGATAACGGGGGGCGCAGACTATGGCTACACCTTC. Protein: CASTITGGADYGYTF.

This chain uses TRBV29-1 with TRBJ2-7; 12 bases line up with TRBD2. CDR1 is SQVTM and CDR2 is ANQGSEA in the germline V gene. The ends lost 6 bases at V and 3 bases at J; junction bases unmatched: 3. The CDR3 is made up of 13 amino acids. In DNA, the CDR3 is TGCAGCGTGAGGACTAGCGGGATCTACGAGCAGTACTTC. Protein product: CSVRTSGIYEQYF.

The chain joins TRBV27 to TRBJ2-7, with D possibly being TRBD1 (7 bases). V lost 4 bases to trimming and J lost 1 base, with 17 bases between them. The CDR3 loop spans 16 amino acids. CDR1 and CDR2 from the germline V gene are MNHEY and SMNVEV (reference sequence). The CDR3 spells CASSSAGGGTSYEQYF. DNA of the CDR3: TGTGCCAGCAGTTCCGCCGGAGGGGGCACATCCTACGAGCAGTACTTC.

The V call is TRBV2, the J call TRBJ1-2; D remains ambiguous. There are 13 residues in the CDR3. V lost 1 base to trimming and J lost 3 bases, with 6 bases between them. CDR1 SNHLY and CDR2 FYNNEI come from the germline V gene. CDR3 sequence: CASSEDRDYGYTF. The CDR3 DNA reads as TGTGCCAGCAGTGAAGACAGAGACTATGGCTACACCTTC.

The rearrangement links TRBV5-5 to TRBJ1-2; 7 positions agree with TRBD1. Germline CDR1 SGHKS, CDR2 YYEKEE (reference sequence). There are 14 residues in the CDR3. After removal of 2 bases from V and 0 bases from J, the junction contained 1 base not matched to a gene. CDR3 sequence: CASSLGQANYGYTF. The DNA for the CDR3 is TGTGCCAGCAGCTTAGGACAGGCTAACTATGGCTACACCTTC.

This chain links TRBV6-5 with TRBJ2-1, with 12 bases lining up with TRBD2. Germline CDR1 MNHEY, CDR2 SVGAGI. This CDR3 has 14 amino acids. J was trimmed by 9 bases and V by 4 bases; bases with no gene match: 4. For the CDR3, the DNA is TGTGCCAGCAGTTCCCCGGGACTAGCGGGTGAGCAGTTCTTC. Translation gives CASSSPGLAGEQFF.

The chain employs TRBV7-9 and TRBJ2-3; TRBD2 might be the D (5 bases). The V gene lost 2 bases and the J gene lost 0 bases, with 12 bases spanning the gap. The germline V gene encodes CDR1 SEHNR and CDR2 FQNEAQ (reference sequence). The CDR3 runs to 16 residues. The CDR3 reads CASSLLSGSSTDTQYF. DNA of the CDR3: TGTGCCAGCAGCTTATTGAGCGGTTCTAGCACAGATACGCAGTATTTT.

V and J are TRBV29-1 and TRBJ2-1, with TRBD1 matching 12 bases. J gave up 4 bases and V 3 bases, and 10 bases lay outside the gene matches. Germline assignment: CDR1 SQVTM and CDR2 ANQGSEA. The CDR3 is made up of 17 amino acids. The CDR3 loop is CSVDPPPGQGAYNEQFF. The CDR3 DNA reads TGCAGCGTTGATCCCCCCCCGGGACAGGGGGCGTACAATGAGCAGTTCTTC.

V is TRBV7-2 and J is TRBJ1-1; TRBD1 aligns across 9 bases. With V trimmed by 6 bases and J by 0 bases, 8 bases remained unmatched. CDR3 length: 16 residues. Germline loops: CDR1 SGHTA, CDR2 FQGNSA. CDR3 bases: TGTGCCAGCAGATCCCCGGGGGACAGGGTGAACACTGAAGCTTTCTTT. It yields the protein CASRSPGDRVNTEAFF.

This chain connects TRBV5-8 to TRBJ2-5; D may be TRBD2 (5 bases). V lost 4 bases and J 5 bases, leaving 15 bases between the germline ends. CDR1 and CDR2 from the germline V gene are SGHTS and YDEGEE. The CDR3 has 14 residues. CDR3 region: CASSLARALETQYF. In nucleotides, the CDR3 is TGTGCCAGCAGCCTCGCGCGGGCCCTGGAGACCCAGTACTTC.

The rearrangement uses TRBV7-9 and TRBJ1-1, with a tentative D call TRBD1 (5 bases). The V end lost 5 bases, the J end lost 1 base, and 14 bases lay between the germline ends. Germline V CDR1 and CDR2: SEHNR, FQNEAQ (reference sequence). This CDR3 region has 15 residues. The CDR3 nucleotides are TGTGCCAGCAGCCGGGGAGGGGCATCGAACACTGAAGCTTTCTTT. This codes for CASSRGGASNTEAFF.

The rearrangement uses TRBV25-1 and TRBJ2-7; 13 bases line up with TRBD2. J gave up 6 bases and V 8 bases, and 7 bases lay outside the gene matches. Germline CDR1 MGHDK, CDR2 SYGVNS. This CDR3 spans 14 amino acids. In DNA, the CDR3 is TGTGCCAGCGGGCTAGGACTAGCGGGAGCCGAGCAGTACTTC. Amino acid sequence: CASGLGLAGAEQYF.

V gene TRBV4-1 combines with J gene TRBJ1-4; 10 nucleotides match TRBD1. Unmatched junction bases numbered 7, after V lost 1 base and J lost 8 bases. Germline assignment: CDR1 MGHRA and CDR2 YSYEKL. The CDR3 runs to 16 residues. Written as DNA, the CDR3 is TGCGCCAGCAGCCAAGTCCTGGACAGGGGGGGCGAAAAACTGTTTTTT. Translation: CASSQVLDRGGEKLFF.

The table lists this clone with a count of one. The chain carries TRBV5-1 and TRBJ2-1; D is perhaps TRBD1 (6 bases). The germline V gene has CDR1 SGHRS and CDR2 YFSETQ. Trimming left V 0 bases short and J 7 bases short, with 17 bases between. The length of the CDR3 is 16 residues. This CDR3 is CASSLEGQSIINEQFF. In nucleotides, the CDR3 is TGCGCCAGCAGCTTGGAAGGACAGTCTATTATTAATGAGCAGTTCTTC.

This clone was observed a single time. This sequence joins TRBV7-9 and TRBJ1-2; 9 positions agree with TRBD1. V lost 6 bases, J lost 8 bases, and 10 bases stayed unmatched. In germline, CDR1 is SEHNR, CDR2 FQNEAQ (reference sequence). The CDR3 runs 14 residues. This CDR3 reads CASRSTGGAGGYTF. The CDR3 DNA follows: TGTGCCAGCAGGTCCACAGGGGGCGCGGGCGGCTACACCTTC.